Listed here are 26 T cell receptor beta chains from one sample, sequenced in a study of PD-L1 blockade in urothelial cancer. Documented time point: pretreatment peripheral blood. Assay: immunoSEQ multiplex PCR; the TCRdb copy retains only in-frame clones and omits some. Of tens of thousands of clones listed, around four fifths are singletons. The sequencing here drew on PBMCs, taken around atezolizumab (anti-PD-L1) treatment. The source is a man aged 45-60 years with urothelial cancer.

The J gene is TRBJ2-2, the V gene TRBV16; D might be TRBD2 (6 bases). Germline-derived CDR1 and CDR2 are KGHSY and FQNENV. Between the trimmed V and J ends, which lost 0 bases and 7 bases, there was a span of 12 bases. CDR3 size: 15 residues. The DNA for the CDR3 is TGTGCCAGCAGCCAATCGGCCCAGGGAGGCGGGGAGCTGTTTTTT. Protein sequence: CASSQSAQGGGELFF.

V usage is TRBV2 and J usage is TRBJ1-4, with D unresolved. Germline CDR1 reads SNHLY; CDR2 reads FYNNEI. The V end was cut by 8 bases, the J end by 5 bases, with 12 bases between. The CDR3 consists of 13 residues. Written as DNA, the CDR3 is TGTGCCAGCTCTGCAGACACGAATGAAAAACTGTTTTTT. Protein sequence: CASSADTNEKLFF.

CDR3 sequence reads: CASSFTGAYEQYF. The CDR3 DNA reads TGCGCCAGCAGCTTCACAGGAGCCTACGAGCAGTACTTC. This chain links TRBV5-1 with TRBJ2-7; D possibly corresponds to TRBD1 (5 bases). Trimming pared 2 bases from V and 2 bases from J, leaving 8 bases between. This CDR3 comprises 13 residues. Germline assignment: CDR1 SGHRS and CDR2 YFSETQ.

This chain joins TRBV6-1 and TRBJ2-5; 9 bases match TRBD2. V trimming: 11 bases; J trimming: 6 bases; junction bases outside the gene matches: 7. The CDR3 is 12 amino acids. Germline CDR1 and CDR2: MNHNS and SASEGT. CDR3 residues: CALSGRTQTQYF. The CDR3 DNA is TGTGCCCTTAGCGGGAGAACGCAGACCCAGTACTTC.

The V gene is TRBV9, the J gene TRBJ1-2; TRBD1 matches 7 bases. The CDR3 extends over 13 amino acids. CDR1 and CDR2 from the germline V gene are SGDLS and YYNGEE. V was pared by 0 bases and J by 6 bases, with 2 bases of the junction left unmatched. As DNA, the CDR3 is TGTGCCAGCAGCGTAGAAGGGGGCAATGGCTACACCTTC. It specifies CASSVEGGNGYTF.

This clone appeared a few times. The gene calls are TRBV2 and TRBJ2-1, with 13 bases matching TRBD2. J was trimmed by 8 bases and V by 6 bases; bases with no gene match: 4. This CDR3 has 14 residues. CDR1 is SNHLY, CDR2 FYNNEI, per germline. CDR3 loop: CASSRTSGGHEQFF. The CDR3 region has the DNA TGTGCCAGCAGCAGGACTAGCGGGGGCCATGAGCAGTTCTTC.

This chain connects TRBV6-5 to TRBJ2-3; D perhaps matches TRBD2 (5 bases). V dropped 5 bases and J dropped 4 bases, with 13 bases sitting between them. Germline V gives CDR1 MNHEY, CDR2 SVGAGI. There are 14 residues in the CDR3. In nucleotides, the CDR3 is TGTGCCAGCAGTACCATTGAGGGCGCAGATACGCAGTATTTT. Translation: CASSTIEGADTQYF.

The chain couples TRBV5-4 to TRBJ2-1; 7 bases agree with TRBD2. From germline, CDR1 is SGHNT and CDR2 YYREEE (reference sequence). The junction had 9 bases not matched to a gene; V was cut back by 1 base and J by 5 bases. The CDR3 consists of 16 residues. The DNA of the CDR3 is TGTGCCAGCAGCTTGCCCCCGTGGGGGGGGGACAATGAGCAGTTCTTC. This codes for CASSLPPWGGDNEQFF.

The chain carries TRBV6-5 and TRBJ1-6; TRBD1 matches at 10 bases. Germline CDR1 MNHEY, CDR2 SVGAGI. The V segment lost 6 bases and the J segment 13 bases; nucleotides outside the gene matches: 3. The CDR3 runs to 12 residues. The CDR3 protein is CASSRQGAPLHF. CDR3 sequence (DNA): TGTGCCAGCAGCCGACAGGGGGCCCCCCTCCACTTT.

The chain joins TRBV5-5 to TRBJ1-1; D is perhaps TRBD1 (5 bases). Germline V gives CDR1 SGHKS, CDR2 YYEKEE (reference sequence). Trimming pared 2 bases from V and 0 bases from J, leaving 17 bases between. The CDR3 length is 17 residues. Here the CDR3 reads CASSFSTRQHMNTEAFF. The CDR3 region has the DNA TGTGCCAGCAGCTTTAGTACCCGACAGCACATGAACACTGAAGCTTTCTTT. The full variable domain, in which reference TRBV5-5 and TRBJ1-1 provide the parts outside the CDR3, is DAGVTQSPTHLIKTRGQQVTLRCSPISGHKSVSWYQQVLGQGPQFIFQYYEKEERGRGNFPDRFSARQFPNYSSELNVNALLLGDSALYLCASSFSTRQHMNTEAFFGQGTRLTVV.

This chain connects TRBV5-4 to TRBJ2-1, with D perhaps matching TRBD2 (6 bases). CDR3 length: 15 residues. Germline assignment: CDR1 SGHNT and CDR2 YYREEE (reference sequence). The V end was cut by 6 bases, the J end by 0 bases, with 13 bases between. The CDR3: CASTWGESSYNEQFF. In nucleotides, the CDR3 is TGTGCCAGCACCTGGGGGGAAAGCTCCTACAATGAGCAGTTCTTC.

The CDR3 loop is CASSQAGLAGGETQYF. In nucleotides, the CDR3 is TGCGCCAGCAGCCAAGCTGGACTAGCGGGAGGAGAGACCCAGTACTTC. This chain joins TRBV4-1 and TRBJ2-5, with 14 bases aligning to TRBD2. There are 16 residues in the CDR3. V gave up 1 base and J gave up 4 bases; unmatched junction bases: 2. Germline loops: CDR1 MGHRA, CDR2 YSYEKL.

The genes are TRBV27 and TRBJ2-5; 8 bases line up with TRBD2. This CDR3 has 14 amino acids. CDR1 MNHEY and CDR2 SMNVEV come from the germline V gene (reference sequence). With 8 bases clipped from V and 2 bases from J, the junction kept 7 bases outside the gene matches. CDR3 nucleotides: TGTGCCAGCCGCTTACTAGCGGCTCAAGAGACCCAGTACTTC. Protein sequence: CASRLLAAQETQYF.

The rearrangement uses TRBV4-1 and TRBJ2-1, with 8 bases matching TRBD2. The CDR3 contains 16 residues. The germline CDR1 and CDR2 sequences are MGHRA and YSYEKL. V dropped 1 base and J dropped 8; count of bases not matched to a gene: 10. CDR3 sequence: CASSQALAGRVDEQFF. The CDR3 nucleotides are TGCGCCAGCAGCCAAGCCCTAGCGGGCCGCGTCGATGAGCAGTTCTTC.

The J gene is TRBJ2-1, the V gene TRBV6-5, with D perhaps TRBD1 (5 bases). From germline, CDR1 is MNHEY and CDR2 SVGAGI. V gave up 0 bases and J gave up 3 bases, with 6 bases separating them. The CDR3 totals 14 residues. The CDR3 coding sequence is TGTGCCAGCAGTTACTCGGGGCACTACAATGAGCAGTTCTTC. Residues: CASSYSGHYNEQFF.

CDR3 loop: CASSLEYGNTGELFF. CDR3 nucleotide sequence: TGCGCCAGCAGCTTGGAATACGGGAACACCGGGGAGCTGTTTTTT. The gene calls are TRBV5-1 and TRBJ2-2; D gene uncertain. Germline CDR1 reads SGHRS; CDR2 reads YFSETQ. V dropped 0 bases and J dropped 1 base, with 7 bases sitting between them. This CDR3 comprises 15 residues.

The genes are TRBV19 and TRBJ2-1; D unclear. Trimming took 7 bases from V and 5 from J, leaving 15 bases between them. Germline V CDR1 and CDR2: LNHDA, SQIVND (reference sequence). The CDR3 is made up of 14 amino acids. The CDR3 DNA reads as TGTGCCAGTAACCGCAGAGAGGCGAACAATGAGCAGTTCTTC. Residues: CASNRREANNEQFF.

This chain links TRBV5-4 with TRBJ2-1; the D is unclear. V gave up 1 base and J gave up 5 bases, with 10 bases separating them. The germline gives CDR1 SGHNT, CDR2 YYREEE (reference sequence). This CDR3 is 14 amino acids long. CDR3 coding DNA: TGTGCCAGCAGCTTGAGTACAGATCACAATGAGCAGTTCTTC. Amino acids: CASSLSTDHNEQFF.

The rearrangement joins TRBV7-6 to TRBJ1-6, with TRBD1 matching 7 bases. The CDR3 is 14 amino acids. CDR1 SGHVS and CDR2 FNYEAQ come from the germline V gene. V was clipped by 6 bases and J by 6 bases; unmatched bases: 5. CDR3 loop: CASSRGQPNSPLHF. CDR3 in DNA: TGTGCCAGCAGTCGGGGACAGCCTAATTCACCCCTCCACTTT.

In its sample, this clone was seen once. V usage is TRBV6-5 and J usage is TRBJ2-7; 7 nucleotides line up with TRBD2. The germline CDR1 and CDR2 sequences are MNHEY and SVGAGI. Unmatched junction bases numbered 7, after V lost 3 bases and J lost 2 bases. The CDR3 contains 15 residues. CDR3 nucleotides: TGTGCCAGCAGTTATCGGAAGACTAGCCCCTACGAGCAGTACTTC. Its translation: CASSYRKTSPYEQYF.

The rearrangement joins TRBV7-9 to TRBJ2-1, with 7 nucleotides matching TRBD1. Unmatched junction bases numbered 7, after V lost 5 bases and J lost 3 bases. The CDR3 spans 15 residues. Germline V gene sequence: CDR1 SEHNR, CDR2 FQNEAQ (reference sequence). CDR3 loop: CASSRDRANYNEQFF. The CDR3 bases are TGTGCCAGCAGCCGAGACAGGGCCAACTACAATGAGCAGTTCTTC.

The chain links TRBV5-8 to TRBJ1-1; 10 bases are a match to TRBD1. CDR3 length: 14 amino acids. V trimming: 4 bases; J trimming: 9 bases; junction bases outside the gene matches: 9. In germline, CDR1 is SGHTS, CDR2 YDEGEE. CDR3 sequence reads: CASSLGQGSVKAFF. The CDR3 nucleotides are TGTGCCAGCAGCCTGGGACAGGGGAGTGTTAAAGCTTTCTTT.

The chain uses TRBV7-6 and TRBJ1-1, with D perhaps TRBD1 (5 bases). With 1 base removed from V and 0 bases from J, the gap between germline ends came to 12 bases. The CDR3 consists of 16 residues. The germline CDR1 and CDR2 sequences are SGHVS and FNYEAQ. The CDR3 DNA follows: TGTGCCAGCAGCTTAGGGTCAGGGATTTTGAACACTGAAGCTTTCTTT. It yields the protein CASSLGSGILNTEAFF.

J is TRBJ1-6 and V is TRBV7-2; D is unclear. The CDR3 is made up of 14 amino acids. Looked up from germline, CDR1 is SGHTA and CDR2 is FQGNSA. V gave up 11 bases and J gave up 13 bases, with 24 bases separating them. The CDR3 DNA sequence: TGTGCCTCTAAACAACAGCGGCTCGATCCTCCCCTCCACTTT. It encodes CASKQQRLDPPLHF.

The sample holds one count of this clone. The chain uses TRBV7-2 and TRBJ1-3; TRBD1 might be the D (6 bases). CDR1 SGHTA and CDR2 FQGNSA come from the germline V gene. V shed 5 bases and J shed 1 base, with 18 bases lying between them. This CDR3 region has 17 residues. Written as DNA, the CDR3 is TGTGCCAGCAGCCCGGTGGGGGGGCGGGTGTCTGGAAACACCATATATTTT. It encodes CASSPVGGRVSGNTIYF.

This chain joins TRBV14 and TRBJ2-1, with D maybe TRBD2 (5 bases). V gave up 3 bases and J gave up 12 bases, with 15 bases separating them. The length of the CDR3 is 13 residues. Germline loops: CDR1 SGHDN, CDR2 FVKESK. DNA of the CDR3: TGTGCCAGCAGCCAGGGGAGTAGCCATGGGCAGTTCTTC. This encodes CASSQGSSHGQFF.